One sample yielded the 19 T cell receptor beta chains listed below, sequenced in a study of beta chain features in type 1 diabetes listed by TCRdb under 2018. Study-level results and caveats: Type 1 diabetes patients showed a moderate but significant shortening of TCRB CDR3 length in all four CD4+ subsets.

For these receptors, no antigen is known. Libraries were built with the immunoSEQ multiplex PCR assay. The High Capacity cDNA Reverse Transcription Kit was used to reverse transcribe all of the isolated RNA, meaning that expressed TCRB transcripts were what got sequenced. This is the immuneACCESS table as TCRdb keeps it, with only in-frame sequences that have V and J called. A part of the clones is gone; compared with another copy, unresolved V genes explain less than half, and the rest is unexplained. The sample has approximately 730,000 clones on record, roughly an eighth of them singletons. Less than 0.025% of the sample is held by the ten biggest clonotypes. The sample comprised naive CD4+ T cells from blood. The sample's cell subset or site label is to be understood as: true naive CD4+ T cells. These receptor sequences come from a man between 18 and 29 years old with type 1 diabetes.

This clone came up a few times. The DNA of the CDR3 is TGTGCCAGCTCACCAAGGGAACAGTACTATGGCTACACCTTC. This sequence encodes CASSPREQYYGYTF. This rearrangement joins TRBV18 to TRBJ1-2, with unresolved D. The germline V and J ends were trimmed by 2 bases and 3 bases, with 10 bases remaining between them. The length of the CDR3 is 14 residues. Germline V gene lookup returns CDR1 KGHSH and CDR2 LQKENI.

The table lists this clone with a few counts. The chain joins TRBV30 to TRBJ2-1, with 8 positions matching TRBD2. The CDR3 sequence is 16 residues long. Germline loops: CDR1 GTSNPN, CDR2 SVGIG (reference sequence). V was clipped by 2 bases and J by 3 bases; unmatched bases: 9. The CDR3 sequence: CAWSPSRGGYYNEQFF. The CDR3 coding sequence is TGTGCCTGGAGTCCCTCTCGGGGGGGATACTACAATGAGCAGTTCTTC. The full variable domain, with the rest looked up from reference TRBV30 and TRBJ2-1, is SQTIHQWPATLVQPVGSPLSLECTVEGTSNPNLYWYRQAAGRGLQLLFYSVGIGQISSEVPQNLSASRPQDRQFILSSKKLLLSDSGFYLCAWSPSRGGYYNEQFFGPGTRLTVL.

CDR3: CASRGSGTQETQYF. DNA for the CDR3: TGCGCCAGCAGGGGGAGTGGGACCCAAGAGACCCAGTACTTC. The chain employs TRBV5-1 and TRBJ2-5; the D gene could be TRBD1 or TRBD2 (5 bases each). Trimming removed 5 bases from V and 1 base from J, with 12 bases in between. Germline CDR1 reads SGHRS; CDR2 reads YFSETQ. The CDR3 extends over 14 amino acids.

This clone has just a few counts. This sequence joins TRBV5-4 and TRBJ2-2; 7 bases agree with TRBD1. The germline V gene has CDR1 SGHNT and CDR2 YYREEE (reference sequence). J gave up 0 bases and V 5 bases, and 4 bases lay outside the gene matches. The CDR3 covers 15 residues. This CDR3 reads CASRPGTANTGELFF. CDR3 in DNA: TGTGCCAGCAGACCCGGGACAGCGAACACCGGGGAGCTGTTTTTT.

The chain recombines TRBV2 with TRBJ2-5; D is tentatively TRBD1 or TRBD2 (5 bases each). In germline, CDR1 is SNHLY, CDR2 FYNNEI. V was trimmed by 8 bases and J by 5 bases, leaving 15 bases between them. CDR3 length: 13 residues. CDR3 DNA: TGTGCCAGCCTCCAAAGTGAGGGGGAGACCCAGTACTTC. Translating it yields CASLQSEGETQYF.

The sample holds a few counts of this clone. The chain carries TRBV5-1 and TRBJ1-5; a possible D gene is TRBD1 (5 bases). Germline V CDR1 and CDR2: SGHRS, YFSETQ. The CDR3 is 13 amino acids. V dropped 5 bases and J dropped 4 bases, with 10 bases sitting between them. CDR3 nucleotide sequence: TGCGCCAGCAGTTTGTCAGGGAATCAGCCCCAGCATTTT. Translating gives CASSLSGNQPQHF. Based on the CDR3 plus reference TRBV5-1 and TRBJ1-5, the full variable domain is KAGVTQTPRYLIKTRGQQVTLSCSPISGHRSVSWYQQTPGQGLQFLFEYFSETQRNKGNFPGRFSGRQFSNSRSEMNVSTLELGDSALYLCASSLSGNQPQHFGDGTRLSIL.

A remark on this clone: Other nucleotide sequences in the sample specify the same CDR3. V usage is TRBV7-9 and J usage is TRBJ1-1; D is ambiguous. The germline gives CDR1 SEHNR, CDR2 FQNEAQ (reference sequence). The length of the CDR3 is 13 residues. Deletions cut 5 bases from V and 1 base from J, with 8 bases between. CDR3 amino acids: CASSLRGNTEAFF. The CDR3 DNA is TGTGCCAGCAGCCTACGGGGGAACACTGAAGCTTTCTTT.

This clone turned up a few times. V gene TRBV14 combines with J gene TRBJ2-5; D is perhaps TRBD1 (5 bases). The CDR3 sequence is 16 residues long. V lost 3 bases and J 0 bases, leaving 14 bases between the germline ends. The germline V gene has CDR1 SGHDN and CDR2 FVKESK. This CDR3 is CASSHWGSPDQETQYF. CDR3 nucleotide sequence: TGTGCCAGCAGCCATTGGGGCAGCCCGGACCAAGAGACCCAGTACTTC.

V is TRBV7-6 and J is TRBJ2-7, with 9 positions matching TRBD2. CDR1 SGHVS and CDR2 FNYEAQ come from the germline V gene. Germline trimming cut 6 bases from V and 6 bases from J; bases unmatched to any gene: 9. The CDR3 spans 14 residues. The chain's CDR3 is CASRQTAGGVEQYF. The CDR3 DNA reads as TGTGCCAGCAGGCAAACGGCGGGGGGGGTCGAGCAGTACTTC.

This clone was counted once. The rearrangement links TRBV6-5 to TRBJ1-1; no reliable D call. The CDR3 totals 15 residues. Germline V CDR1 and CDR2: MNHEY, SVGAGI. Trimming pared 8 bases from V and 3 bases from J, leaving 19 bases between. The CDR3 reads CASGDIDGGDTEAFF. CDR3 nucleotides: TGTGCCAGCGGAGATATAGACGGTGGGGACACTGAAGCTTTCTTT.

The chain has TRBV6-6 and TRBJ1-6, with D maybe TRBD1 (5 bases). Germline assignment: CDR1 MNHNY and CDR2 SVGAGI (reference sequence). The CDR3 is 16 residues long. V was shortened by 5 bases and J by 5 bases, with 16 bases between the two germline ends. The CDR3 DNA sequence: TGTGCCAGCAGTAATCTCCGGGGACGGGATAATTCACCCCTCCACTTT. This encodes CASSNLRGRDNSPLHF.

This clone occurred a few times. The chain combines TRBV5-6 with TRBJ2-7; D unresolved. Germline CDR1 is SGHDT and CDR2 is YYEEEE. V was pared by 6 bases and J by 0 bases, with 10 bases between. The CDR3 runs to 13 residues. In nucleotides, the CDR3 is TGTGCCAGCAATCTTAGGAGCTCCTACGAGCAGTACTTC. Protein sequence: CASNLRSSYEQYF.

V gene TRBV19 combines with J gene TRBJ1-2; no clear D gene. The germline V gene encodes CDR1 LNHDA and CDR2 SQIVND (reference sequence). The CDR3 totals 12 residues. With 5 bases removed from V and 4 bases from J, the gap between germline ends came to 8 bases. CDR3 bases: TGTGCCAGTAGTCGGGAGGCCTATGGCTACACCTTC. Encoded protein: CASSREAYGYTF. The full variable domain, rest sourced from reference TRBV19 and TRBJ1-2, is DGGITQSPKYLFRKEGQNVTLSCEQNLNHDAMYWYRQDPGQGLRLIYYSQIVNDFQKGDIAEGYSVSREKKESFPLTVTSAQKNPTAFYLCASSREAYGYTFGSGTRLTVV.

The table lists this clone with a few counts. The rearrangement uses TRBV5-1 and TRBJ2-7; 7 bases agree with TRBD1. V shed 5 bases and J 5 bases; nucleotides not matched to a gene: 7. This CDR3 has 13 residues. CDR1 SGHRS and CDR2 YFSETQ come from the germline V gene. The CDR3 DNA reads TGCGCCAGCAGTGTGGGGGACAGCCACGAGCAGTACTTC. Amino acid sequence: CASSVGDSHEQYF.

The rearrangement uses TRBV6-1 and TRBJ2-5, with D uncertain. V lost 3 bases and J 4 bases, leaving 15 bases between the germline ends. Germline V CDR1 and CDR2: MNHNS, SASEGT. This CDR3 has 15 residues. The CDR3 nucleotides are TGTGCCAGCAGTGATGGCAGCCTCAACCGAGAGACCCAGTACTTC. This translates into CASSDGSLNRETQYF.

This chain links TRBV4-2 with TRBJ2-1, with TRBD1 matching over 8 bases. The CDR3 loop spans 18 amino acids. Per germline, CDR1 LGHNA and CDR2 YNFKEQ. Trimming at V came to 4 bases and at J to 6 bases, leaving 17 bases not matched to a gene. The CDR3 here is CASSPTITGQGRFNEQFF. Here the CDR3 DNA reads TGTGCCAGCAGCCCGACCATAACCGGACAGGGTCGGTTCAATGAGCAGTTCTTC.

Worth noting for this clone: Other DNA variants within this sample encode the same CDR3. The chain employs TRBV2 and TRBJ1-4, with D tentatively TRBD1 (5 bases). The V end was cut by 2 bases, the J end by 0 bases, with 7 bases between. Per germline, CDR1 SNHLY and CDR2 FYNNEI. The CDR3 covers 15 residues. Written as DNA, the CDR3 is TGTGCCAGCAGTGAACAGGGTTCAACTAATGAAAAACTGTTTTTT. Its translation is CASSEQGSTNEKLFF.

This clone was detected only a few times. This sequence joins TRBV10-3 and TRBJ1-2, with D possibly matching TRBD1 (6 bases). Trimming removed 3 bases at V and 7 bases at J, with 33 bases between. The CDR3 totals 20 residues. Germline CDR1 ENHRY, CDR2 SYGVKD. The CDR3 here is CAISDPMVPYPSDSGGGYTF. CDR3 coding DNA: TGTGCCATCAGTGACCCGATGGTCCCTTACCCCTCGGACAGCGGCGGTGGCTACACCTTC.

The rearrangement joins TRBV10-2 to TRBJ1-5; unclear D gene. The CDR3 has 13 amino acids. The V end lost 4 bases, the J end lost 9 bases, and 13 bases lay between the germline ends. Looked up from germline, CDR1 is WSHSY and CDR2 is SAAADI. The CDR3 DNA reads TGCGCCAGCAGTGGGGCGGGGATTCGGCCCCAGCATTTT. As protein: CASSGAGIRPQHF.